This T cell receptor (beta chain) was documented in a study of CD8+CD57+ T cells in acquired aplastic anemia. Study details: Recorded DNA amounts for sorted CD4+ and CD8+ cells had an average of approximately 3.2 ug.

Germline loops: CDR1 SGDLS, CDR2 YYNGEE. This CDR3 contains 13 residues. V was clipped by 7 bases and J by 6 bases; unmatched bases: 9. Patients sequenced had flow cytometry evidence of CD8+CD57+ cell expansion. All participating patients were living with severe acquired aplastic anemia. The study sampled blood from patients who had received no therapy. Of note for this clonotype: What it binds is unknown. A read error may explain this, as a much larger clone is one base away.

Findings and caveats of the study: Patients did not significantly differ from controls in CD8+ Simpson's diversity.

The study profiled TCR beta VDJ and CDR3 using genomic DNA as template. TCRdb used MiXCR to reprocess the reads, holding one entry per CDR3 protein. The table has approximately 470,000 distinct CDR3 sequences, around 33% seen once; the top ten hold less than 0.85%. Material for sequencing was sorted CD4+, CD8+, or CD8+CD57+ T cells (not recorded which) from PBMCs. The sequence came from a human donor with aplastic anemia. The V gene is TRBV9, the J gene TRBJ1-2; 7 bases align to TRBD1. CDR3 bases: TGTGCCAGCGGCGCCCTGACAGGGAATGGCTACACCTTC. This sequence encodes CASGALTGNGYTF. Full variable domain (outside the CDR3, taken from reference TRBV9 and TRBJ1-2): DSGVTQTPKHLITATGQRVTLRCSPRSGDLSVYWYQQSLDQGLQFLIQYYNGEERAKGNILERFSAQQFPDLHSELNLSSLELGDSALYFCASGALTGNGYTFGSGTRLTVV.